Presented here are 3 T cell receptor beta chains from one specimen sequenced in a study of T cell responses to AZD1222 COVID-19 vaccine. TCRdb keeps only in-frame clones here, not all; method: immunoSEQ multiplex PCR. Of approximately 120,000 clones in the sample, around 90% are singletons; the top ten hold around 5.3%. The starting material was peripheral blood, obtained 28 days after the second AZD1222 dose. Receptors were obtained from an adult who received the AZD1222 COVID-19 vaccine.

This rearrangement joins TRBV5-4 to TRBJ1-2; possibly TRBD1 for D (6 bases). Germline loops: CDR1 SGHNT, CDR2 YYREEE (reference sequence). V was cut by 1 base and J by 5 bases, with 15 bases left in between. The CDR3 is made up of 15 amino acids. The CDR3 spells CASSLPQGNGYGYTF. For the CDR3, the DNA is TGTGCCAGCAGCTTGCCGCAGGGGAATGGGTATGGCTACACCTTC.

This clone was seen just once. This chain connects TRBV30 to TRBJ2-3, with 9 positions matching TRBD2. Germline assignment: CDR1 GTSNPN and CDR2 SVGIG (reference sequence). The CDR3 is 14 amino acids. V was pared by 4 bases and J by 2 bases, with 4 bases of the junction left unmatched. CDR3 in DNA: TGTGCCTGGAAACTAGCGGGCGCCACAGATACGCAGTATTTT. Translated: CAWKLAGATDTQYF.

CDR3 loop: CASGFRMGTEAFF. As DNA, the CDR3 is TGTGCTAGTGGTTTCCGCATGGGGACTGAAGCTTTCTTT. The V call is TRBV12-5, the J call TRBJ1-1; D is undetermined. The CDR3 totals 13 residues. Trimming stripped 3 bases from V and 5 bases from J, with 10 bases between. Germline lookup yields CDR1 LGHNT and CDR2 FRNRAP.